The 13 T cell receptor beta chains reported below all come from one sample, sequenced in a study of blood T cell repertoires in COVID-19. Only in-frame clones appear in the TCRdb table, and some are missing; sequencing was by immunoSEQ multiplex PCR. The data contain 150,000 to 200,000 clones, 87% of them singletons. Input material: PBMCs or T cells enriched from blood (not recorded which). All receptors come from a woman in her forties or fifties who had recovered from COVID-19.

The CDR3 protein is CASSYSTREAYEQYF. Here the CDR3 DNA reads TGTGCCAGCAGTTACTCGACCAGGGAAGCCTACGAGCAGTACTTC. V usage is TRBV6-2 or TRBV6-3 and J usage is TRBJ2-7, with D possibly being TRBD1 (5 bases). Per the germline V gene, CDR1 is MNHEY and CDR2 is SVGEGT. The V gene lost 0 bases and the J gene lost 2 bases, with 11 bases spanning the gap. The CDR3 runs to 15 residues.

This sequence joins TRBV5-1 and TRBJ2-2, with TRBD1 identical over 8 bases. The germline V gene has CDR1 SGHRS and CDR2 YFSETQ. The CDR3 length is 15 residues. V trimming: 7 bases; J trimming: 3 bases; junction bases outside the gene matches: 8. The CDR3 region is CASQTGTGYTGELFF. The CDR3 region has the DNA TGCGCCAGCCAAACCGGGACAGGATACACCGGGGAGCTGTTTTTT.

V gene TRBV5-1 combines with J gene TRBJ2-1, with a possible D match to TRBD1 (5 bases). Trimming took off 5 bases at V and 7 bases at J, with 13 bases between the two ends. Germline CDR1 SGHRS, CDR2 YFSETQ. The CDR3 runs to 13 residues. The CDR3 nucleotides are TGCGCCAGCAGTCTCAGGGTAGGAAATGAGCAGTTCTTC. Protein product: CASSLRVGNEQFF.

Here the CDR3 DNA reads TGTGCCAGCAGTCCCGACAGCACCGGGGAGCTGTTTTTT. This codes for CASSPDSTGELFF. This chain connects TRBV12-3 or TRBV12-4 to TRBJ2-2, with a possible D match to TRBD1 (5 bases). The CDR3 is 13 amino acids. V lost 5 bases and J 4 bases, leaving 8 bases between the germline ends.

The chain links TRBV19 to TRBJ2-7, with a tentative D call TRBD1 (6 bases). This CDR3 spans 14 amino acids. The V and J ends lost 5 bases and 6 bases respectively, with 17 bases between them. From germline, CDR1 is LNHDA and CDR2 SQIVND (reference sequence). The chain's CDR3 is CASSVTGMAGEQYF. The CDR3 DNA is TGTGCCAGTAGTGTCACAGGGATGGCGGGCGAGCAGTACTTC.

The chain recombines TRBV11-2 with TRBJ2-1; D unclear. CDR1 is SGHAT, CDR2 FQNNGV, per germline. The CDR3 contains 13 residues. Trimming took off 2 bases at V and 9 bases at J, with 11 bases between the two ends. CDR3 bases: TGTGCCAGCAGCTTACATGTAGATGGTGAGCAGTTCTTC. It encodes CASSLHVDGEQFF. Filled out from reference TRBV11-2 and TRBJ2-1, the complete variable domain reads EAGVAQSPRYKIIEKRQSVAFWCNPISGHATLYWYQQILGQGPKLLIQFQNNGVVDDSQLPKDRFSAERLKGVDSTLKIQPAKLEDSAVYLCASSLHVDGEQFFGPGTRLTVL.

The chain has TRBV19 and TRBJ1-1; TRBD1 agrees at 12 bases. CDR1 is LNHDA and CDR2 is SQIVND in the germline V gene (reference sequence). V was pared by 5 bases and J by 1 base, with 8 bases of the junction left unmatched. The CDR3 has 17 residues. In DNA form, the CDR3 reads TGTGCCAGTAGTTACTTGGGACAGGGGGCGCGGAACACTGAAGCTTTCTTT. This sequence encodes CASSYLGQGARNTEAFF.

The V and J genes are TRBV10-2 and TRBJ1-1, with a weak D call TRBD1 (6 bases). V lost 5 bases to trimming and J lost 1 base, with 11 bases between them. The germline gives CDR1 WSHSY, CDR2 SAAADI. CDR3 size: 14 residues. CDR3 sequence reads: CASSRGGRNTEAFF. In nucleotides, the CDR3 is TGCGCCAGCAGTAGGGGGGGACGGAACACTGAAGCTTTCTTT.

This CDR3 is CARGDSLNTEAFF. CDR3 DNA sequence: TGTGCCAGAGGGGACAGCCTGAACACTGAAGCTTTCTTT. The rearrangement uses TRBV21-1 and TRBJ1-1; no check of the table's D call, TRBD1, against the DNA was made. TRBV21-1 is labeled a pseudogene. The CDR3 runs 13 residues.

This chain connects TRBV5-1 to TRBJ1-6, with D unclear. Germline CDR1 reads SGHRS; CDR2 reads YFSETQ. V lost 2 bases and J 9 bases, leaving 12 bases between the germline ends. There are 14 residues in the CDR3. The CDR3 reads CASSFGLPGSPLHF. CDR3 bases: TGCGCCAGCAGCTTCGGCCTACCAGGTTCACCCCTCCACTTT.

The CDR3, as DNA: TGCGCCAGCAGCTTGGACGGGACCTACGAGCAGTACTTC. Encoded protein: CASSLDGTYEQYF. This rearrangement joins TRBV5-1 to TRBJ2-7; D possibly corresponds to TRBD2 (5 bases). Deletions cut 0 bases from V and 2 bases from J, with 6 bases between. The CDR3 consists of 13 residues. Germline CDR1 SGHRS, CDR2 YFSETQ.

The V gene is TRBV28, the J gene TRBJ1-1; weak D call: TRBD1 (6 bases). The germline V gene encodes CDR1 MDHEN and CDR2 SYDVKM. Trimming removed 6 bases from V and 7 bases from J, with 15 bases in between. The CDR3 is 13 amino acids. CDR3 in DNA: TGTGCCAGCAGCCTTATTCGAGGGGGTGAAGCTTTCTTT. Translation gives CASSLIRGGEAFF.

V is TRBV27 and J is TRBJ2-1, with TRBD2 as a possible D gene (7 bases). V was shortened by 4 bases and J by 0 bases, with 19 bases between the two germline ends. Germline CDR1 and CDR2: MNHEY and SMNVEV (reference sequence). The length of the CDR3 is 18 residues. The chain's CDR3 is CASSSGRGGRASYNEQFF. In DNA form, the CDR3 reads TGTGCCAGCAGTTCTGGCAGGGGAGGGAGGGCCTCCTACAATGAGCAGTTCTTC.